This passage covers 21 T cell receptor beta chains from one sample sequenced in a study of radiation and T cells in renal cell carcinoma. Time point in this sample: blood 2 weeks post-SBRT. Documented treatment: 15 Gy SBRT to primary tumor, nephrectomy 4 weeks later. The protocol was immunoSEQ multiplex PCR, while the TCRdb copy is restricted to in-frame clones and leaves out a portion. The sample yields roughly 120,000 clones, more than 80% seen once. This specimen was blood, taken from a patient whose treatment included radiotherapy and nephrectomy. These receptors all stem from a woman aged 60 to 75 with renal cell carcinoma.

The V gene is TRBV11-1, the J gene TRBJ2-7, with TRBD2 identical over 11 bases. Germline trimming cut 5 bases from V and 0 bases from J; bases unmatched to any gene: 9. Germline V gene lookup returns CDR1 SGHAT and CDR2 FQDESV (reference sequence). The CDR3 contains 17 residues. The CDR3 protein is CASSPRTSGPSSYEQYF. Here the CDR3 DNA reads TGTGCCAGCAGCCCTAGGACTAGCGGGCCGAGCTCCTACGAGCAGTACTTC.

As DNA, the CDR3 is TGTGCCAGCAGTTACTCGAAGAGGGGGAGGGATCAGCCCCAGCATTTT. Encoded protein: CASSYSKRGRDQPQHF. This chain connects TRBV6-7 to TRBJ1-5; the D gene is possibly TRBD1 (6 bases). TRBV6-7 is an ORF for which the function is uncertain. This CDR3 is 16 amino acids long. V was clipped by 0 bases and J by 5 bases, with 14 bases between them.

V gene TRBV9 combines with J gene TRBJ2-7; 9 nucleotides match TRBD1. This CDR3 spans 16 amino acids. After removal of 4 bases from V and 3 bases from J, the junction contained 11 bases not matched to a gene. Germline-derived CDR1 and CDR2 are SGDLS and YYNGEE. The CDR3 loop is CASSPASGQGFYEQYF. DNA of the CDR3: TGTGCCAGCAGCCCCGCTTCCGGACAGGGGTTCTACGAGCAGTACTTC.

The chain is built from TRBV6-5 and TRBJ2-5; a weak D match, TRBD1 (6 bases). Germline V lookup: CDR1 MNHEY, CDR2 SVGAGI. V gave up 2 bases and J gave up 5 bases, with 15 bases separating them. The CDR3 has 15 amino acids. DNA for the CDR3: TGTGCCAGCAGTTACGGGGCAGGGGCTGTGGAGACCCAGTACTTC. Translated, it gives CASSYGAGAVETQYF.

The rearrangement links TRBV7-3 to TRBJ1-2; TRBD1 is a possible D gene (5 bases). The V and J ends lost 1 base and 3 bases respectively, with 9 bases between them. Germline V gene data show CDR1 as SGHTA and CDR2 as FQGTGA. The CDR3 is 14 residues long. CDR3 coding DNA: TGTGCCAGCAGCTTAAATGGGGGTGACTATGGCTACACCTTC. It encodes CASSLNGGDYGYTF.

The genes are TRBV10-1 and TRBJ2-3; no reliable D call. This CDR3 spans 16 amino acids. Trimming pared 1 base from V and 6 bases from J, leaving 17 bases between. Germline CDR1 reads WNHNN; CDR2 reads SYGVQD (reference sequence). CDR3 in DNA: TGCGCCAGCAGTGAGTACAGTCGGCCCCCGGTCGATACGCAGTATTTT. Amino acid sequence: CASSEYSRPPVDTQYF.

The CDR3 sequence is CASTLGGEGNSPLHF. As DNA, the CDR3 is TGTGCCAGTACCTTGGGGGGGGAGGGTAATTCACCCCTCCACTTT. This rearrangement joins TRBV7-9 to TRBJ1-6; tentatively, D is TRBD1 (5 bases). Germline assignment: CDR1 SEHNR and CDR2 FQNEAQ (reference sequence). V was trimmed by 9 bases and J by 6 bases, leaving 18 bases between them. There are 15 residues in the CDR3.

Details on this clone: Being one base from a much bigger clone, this may be a read error. The chain couples TRBV7-2 to TRBJ2-7; weak D call: TRBD1 (5 bases). Germline V gene data show CDR1 as SGHTA and CDR2 as FQGNSA. The V end lost 1 base, the J end lost 1 base, and 5 bases lay between the germline ends. This CDR3 comprises 13 residues. The CDR3 nucleotides read TGTGCCAGCAGCTTAGACAGGTCCTACGAGCAGTACTTC. Translated: CASSLDRSYEQYF. Looking up the rest from reference TRBV7-2 and TRBJ2-7 gives the full variable domain: GAGVSQSPSNKVTEKGKDVELRCDPISGHTALYWYRQSLGQGLEFLIYFQGNSAPDKSGLPSDRFSAERTGGSVSTLTIQRTQQEDSAVYLCASSLDRSYEQYFGPGTRLTVT.

The chain employs TRBV5-6 and TRBJ2-2, with D possibly being TRBD2 (5 bases). V was pared by 0 bases and J by 5 bases, with 14 bases between. Germline CDR1 SGHDT, CDR2 YYEEEE. CDR3 size: 16 residues. The CDR3 reads CASSLDWRVGTGELFF. The CDR3 bases are TGTGCCAGCAGCTTGGACTGGCGGGTAGGAACCGGGGAGCTGTTTTTT.

This clone has only a few counts. The CDR3 sequence is CASSTAGGEAFF. CDR3 nucleotides: TGTGCCAGTAGTACGGCGGGCGGAGAAGCTTTCTTT. The chain has TRBV19 and TRBJ1-1; no reliable D call. Trimming stripped 4 bases from V and 8 bases from J, with 11 bases between. CDR1 LNHDA and CDR2 SQIVND come from the germline V gene (reference sequence). This CDR3 is 12 amino acids long.

The V gene is TRBV5-1, the J gene TRBJ1-3; maybe TRBD1 (5 bases). This CDR3 has 16 residues. V lost 1 base to trimming and J lost 0 bases, with 11 bases between them. Germline V lookup: CDR1 SGHRS, CDR2 YFSETQ. The CDR3: CASSLSGGSSGNTIYF. DNA for the CDR3: TGCGCCAGCAGCTTGAGTGGGGGTTCCTCTGGAAACACCATATATTTT.

V usage is TRBV6-5 and J usage is TRBJ2-3, with D perhaps being TRBD1 or TRBD2 (6 bases each). The CDR3 has 15 amino acids. The germline CDR1 and CDR2 sequences are MNHEY and SVGAGI. Trimming shortened V by 6 bases and J by 5 bases, and 18 bases separated the two germline ends. CDR3 DNA sequence: TGTGCCAGCAGCTCCCATAGGGGGGCTGGAGATACGCAGTATTTT. As protein: CASSSHRGAGDTQYF.

The J gene is TRBJ1-1, the V gene TRBV18; D is uncertain. The V and J ends lost 4 bases and 0 bases respectively, with 9 bases between them. This CDR3 has 14 residues. Germline assignment: CDR1 KGHSH and CDR2 LQKENI. As DNA, the CDR3 is TGTGCCAGCTCACTTGGACTGATGAACACTGAAGCTTTCTTT. It translates to CASSLGLMNTEAFF.

The chain combines TRBV2 with TRBJ1-2; tentative D call: TRBD1 (5 bases). This CDR3 region has 14 residues. Germline V gene data show CDR1 as SNHLY and CDR2 as FYNNEI. Trimming shortened V by 3 bases and J by 8 bases, and 16 bases separated the two germline ends. For the CDR3, the DNA is TGTGCCAGCAGTGATAATTGGGGGGTCGAAGGCTACACCTTC. This codes for CASSDNWGVEGYTF.

This chain connects TRBV5-1 to TRBJ1-2; D may be TRBD1 (5 bases). Germline V gene data show CDR1 as SGHRS and CDR2 as YFSETQ. Trimming pared 4 bases from V and 3 bases from J, leaving 13 bases between. CDR3 length: 14 residues. The CDR3 spells CASSPRTSDYGYTF. CDR3 DNA sequence: TGCGCCAGCAGCCCCCGGACATCCGACTATGGCTACACCTTC.

The V gene is TRBV6-5, the J gene TRBJ2-5; D unclear. Between the trimmed V and J ends, which lost 5 bases and 3 bases, there was a span of 7 bases. There are 12 residues in the CDR3. CDR1 is MNHEY, CDR2 SVGAGI, per germline. CDR3 in amino acids: CASSRTKETQYF. CDR3 coding DNA: TGTGCCAGCAGTCGCACAAAAGAGACCCAGTACTTC.

The CDR3 protein is CAISPVERIMNTEAFF. The CDR3 coding sequence is TGTGCCATCAGTCCCGTGGAAAGGATTATGAACACTGAAGCTTTCTTT. This chain uses TRBV10-3 with TRBJ1-1; D unclear. V was shortened by 5 bases and J by 0 bases, with 16 bases between the two germline ends. Germline CDR1 reads ENHRY; CDR2 reads SYGVKD. The CDR3 has 16 amino acids.

The V gene is TRBV19, the J gene TRBJ2-1; D remains unclear. This CDR3 contains 12 residues. Germline assignment: CDR1 LNHDA and CDR2 SQIVND (reference sequence). V dropped 3 bases and J dropped 3 bases, with 3 bases sitting between them. The CDR3, as DNA: TGTGCCAGTAGTATGATCTACAATGAGCAGTTCTTC. Protein: CASSMIYNEQFF. The whole variable domain, filled in from reference TRBV19 and TRBJ2-1, reads DGGITQSPKYLFRKEGQNVTLSCEQNLNHDAMYWYRQDPGQGLRLIYYSQIVNDFQKGDIAEGYSVSREKKESFPLTVTSAQKNPTAFYLCASSMIYNEQFFGPGTRLTVL.

This sequence joins TRBV6-1 and TRBJ1-4; D remains unclear. Germline V gene sequence: CDR1 MNHNS, CDR2 SASEGT. Trimming stripped 8 bases from V and 0 bases from J, with 13 bases between. The CDR3 spans 15 residues. The CDR3 loop is CASHPVSATNEKLFF. The CDR3, as DNA: TGTGCCAGCCACCCGGTGTCTGCAACTAATGAAAAACTGTTTTTT.

This chain joins TRBV6-1 and TRBJ1-5; unclear D gene. The CDR3 is 16 amino acids. Germline loops: CDR1 MNHNS, CDR2 SASEGT. V lost 2 bases and J lost 0, with 11 bases in between. CDR3 coding DNA: TGTGCCAGCAGTGAATTAGTATCCTATAGCAATCAGCCCCAGCATTTT. Protein sequence: CASSELVSYSNQPQHF.

In nucleotides, the CDR3 is TGCAGCGTTGGACCGAGCTCTGGAAACACCATATATTTT. Protein: CSVGPSSGNTIYF. This rearrangement joins TRBV29-1 to TRBJ1-3; D unresolved. This CDR3 spans 13 amino acids. Trimming cost V 4 bases and J 0 bases, with 7 bases left between them. The germline gives CDR1 SQVTM, CDR2 ANQGSEA.